This is a list of T cell receptor beta chains from one sample in a study of blood T cells in healthy people across ages. TCRdb passed the 5' RACE reads through MiXCR, listing each CDR3 protein once. The table records roughly 800,000 distinct CDR3 sequences, less than 70% of them present only once. The sample was blood. Source of these receptors: a man of 80 years or more in good health. The CDR3 runs from the conserved cysteine through the conserved F or W. A D gene is named only where the DNA matches it firmly. The size of a clone is reported for some rows only, either as once, few or many, or as a class for expanded clones.

J,V,size,D,CDR3,DNA
TRBJ2-5,TRBV5-1,.,.,CASSLKGTETQYF,TGCGCCAGCAGCTTGAAGGGAACCGAGACCCAGTACTTC
TRBJ2-7,TRBV14,few,.,CASSPTLPYEQYF,TGTGCCAGCAGCCCTACGCTCCCCTACGAGCAGTACTTC
TRBJ1-4,TRBV7-9,once,.,CASSFNSGAANEKLFF,TGTGCCAGCAGCTTCAACTCAGGGGCTGCTAATGAAAAACTGTTTTTT
TRBJ2-2,TRBV20-1,.,.,CSARVGGGRYTGELFF,TGCAGTGCTAGAGTAGGGGGGGGAAGATACACCGGGGAGCTGTTTTTT
TRBJ1-4,TRBV6-1,.,TRBD1,CASSEAPTGGLEKLFF,TGTGCCAGCAGTGAAGCGCCAACAGGGGGCCTTGAAAAACTGTTTTTT
TRBJ2-5,TRBV6-5,once,TRBD1,CASSRDSHQETQYF,TGTGCCAGCAGCCGGGACAGCCATCAAGAGACCCAGTACTTC
TRBJ2-7,TRBV7-9,.,.,CASSFEKYEQYF,TGTGCCAGCAGCTTCGAAAAATACGAGCAGTACTTC
TRBJ2-7,TRBV20-1,few,.,CSASLPRGGYEQYF,TGCAGTGCTTCATTGCCACGAGGAGGCTACGAGCAGTACTTC
TRBJ2-1,TRBV29-1,few,.,CSVEELTLSSYNEQFF,TGCAGCGTTGAAGAATTGACACTGAGCTCCTACAATGAGCAGTTCTTC
TRBJ1-2,TRBV9,.,.,CASSVVTEPNYGYTF,TGTGCCAGCAGCGTAGTAACAGAGCCTAACTATGGCTACACCTTC
TRBJ1-5,TRBV12-3/TRBV12-4,once,.,CASTQQRFQPQHF,TGTGCCAGCACTCAACAGCGGTTCCAGCCCCAGCATTTT
TRBJ2-3,TRBV20-1,.,TRBD1,CSARAMPGQGGADTQYF,TGCAGTGCTAGAGCAATGCCGGGACAGGGAGGCGCAGATACGCAGTATTTT
TRBJ2-1,TRBV29-1,.,TRBD1,CSVGQGRYNEQFF,TGCAGCGTTGGACAGGGGAGATACAATGAGCAGTTCTTC
TRBJ1-1,TRBV29-1,few,TRBD1,CSVGTGPNTEAFF,TGCAGCGTCGGGACAGGGCCCAACACTGAAGCTTTCTTT
TRBJ2-1,TRBV10-3,few,TRBD2,CAISEGLAGGGEQFF,TGTGCCATCAGTGAAGGACTAGCGGGGGGTGGGGAGCAGTTCTTC
TRBJ2-1,TRBV7-9,.,.,CASSRGGTYNEQFF,TGTGCCAGCAGCCGCGGAGGGACGTACAATGAGCAGTTCTTC
TRBJ2-7,TRBV7-2,.,.,CASSPTDLRYEQYF,TGTGCCAGCAGCCCCACGGACTTACGATACGAGCAGTACTTC
TRBJ2-5,TRBV5-4,.,.,CASALWGRETQYF,TGTGCCAGCGCCCTCTGGGGGAGGGAGACCCAGTACTTC
TRBJ1-2,TRBV10-3,.,TRBD1,CAISALPTGENYGYTF,TGTGCCATCAGTGCCCTTCCGACAGGGGAAAACTATGGCTACACCTTC
TRBJ2-1,TRBV5-1,.,TRBD2,CASSLAGLGSGEQFF,TGCGCCAGCAGCTTGGCGGGACTAGGATCCGGAGAGCAGTTCTTC
TRBJ2-2,TRBV20-1,few,.,CSARSMQRVGGELFF,TGCAGTGCTAGATCAATGCAGAGGGTTGGCGGGGAGCTGTTTTTT
TRBJ2-1,TRBV7-3,.,.,CASRWTGSSYNEQFF,TGTGCCAGCAGGTGGACGGGGAGCTCCTACAATGAGCAGTTCTTC
TRBJ1-2,TRBV20-1,.,TRBD1,CSAQGTGVAYDYGYTF,TGCAGTGCTCAGGGGACAGGGGTCGCGTATGACTATGGCTACACCTTC
TRBJ2-3,TRBV20-1,.,.,CSAPPVGDTQYF,TGCAGTGCCCCTCCGGTGGGAGATACGCAGTATTTT
TRBJ1-6,TRBV4-2,many,.,CASSQGDGGEYPLHF,TGTGCCAGCAGCCAAGGTGACGGGGGCGAGTACCCCCTCCACTTT
TRBJ2-1,TRBV7-2,.,TRBD1,CASSLVGQGIHNEQFF,TGTGCCAGCAGCTTAGTTGGACAGGGAATACACAATGAGCAGTTCTTC
TRBJ2-7,TRBV29-1,once,TRBD1,CSVERDSPYEQYF,TGCAGCGTCGAGAGGGACAGTCCCTACGAGCAGTACTTC
TRBJ2-1,TRBV6-4,.,.,CASSPGPTGHEQFF,TGTGCCAGCAGTCCGGGTCCAACTGGGCATGAGCAGTTCTTC
TRBJ2-3,TRBV20-1,.,.,CSAIPGTGTDTQYF,TGCAGTGCTATTCCAGGGACCGGCACAGATACGCAGTATTTT
TRBJ2-7,TRBV9,.,.,CASSVGRGGHSYEQYF,TGTGCCAGCAGCGTAGGACGAGGCGGGCACTCCTACGAGCAGTACTTC
TRBJ2-7,TRBV20-1,.,.,CSAPVGEPSYEQYF,TGCAGTGCCCCCGTGGGAGAACCTTCCTACGAGCAGTACTTC
TRBJ2-1,TRBV10-3,few,.,CAISDPSGVNEQFF,TGTGCCATCAGTGACCCCTCAGGGGTGAATGAGCAGTTCTTC
TRBJ2-5,TRBV27,.,.,CASSLYGTGQETQYF,TGTGCCAGCAGTTTATACGGTACCGGCCAAGAGACCCAGTACTTC
TRBJ2-3,TRBV28,.,TRBD1,CASRSGQGITDTQYF,TGTGCCAGCAGATCTGGACAGGGGATCACAGATACGCAGTATTTT
TRBJ2-1,TRBV9,.,.,CASSLMRNAQFF,TGTGCCAGCAGCCTTATGCGCAATGCGCAGTTCTTC
TRBJ2-5,TRBV2,.,.,CASTSGPWWETQYF,TGTGCCAGCACGAGCGGCCCCTGGTGGGAGACCCAGTACTTC
TRBJ2-1,TRBV20-1,once,.,CSARDYKAGTKTQFF,TGCAGTGCTAGAGATTATAAGGCAGGGACCAAGACCCAGTTCTTC
TRBJ1-5,TRBV7-8,.,.,CASSLGAWGNQPQHF,TGTGCCAGCAGCTTAGGGGCGTGGGGCAATCAGCCCCAGCATTTT
TRBJ2-7,TRBV6-5,few,TRBD1,CASKRTGQGSYEQYF,TGTGCCAGCAAGCGAACGGGACAGGGGTCCTACGAGCAGTACTTC